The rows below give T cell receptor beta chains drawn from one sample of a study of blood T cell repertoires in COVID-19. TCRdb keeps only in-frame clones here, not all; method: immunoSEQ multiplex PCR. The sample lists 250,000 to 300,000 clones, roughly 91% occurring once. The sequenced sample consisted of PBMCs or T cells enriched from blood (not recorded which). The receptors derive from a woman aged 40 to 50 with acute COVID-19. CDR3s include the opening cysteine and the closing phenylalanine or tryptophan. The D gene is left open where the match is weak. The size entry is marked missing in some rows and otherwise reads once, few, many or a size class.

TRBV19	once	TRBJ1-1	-	TGTGCCAGTAGTGGGCCTAAGAGGAGGACTGAAGCTTTCTTT	CASSGPKRRTEAFF
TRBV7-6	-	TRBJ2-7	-	TGTGCCAGCAGCTTTACATCTAGCTCCTACGAGCAGTACTTC	CASSFTSSSYEQYF
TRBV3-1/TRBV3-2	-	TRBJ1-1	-	TGTGCCAGCAGCCAAGGAAAACGAGGAAGCGCTGAAGCTTTCTTT	CASSQGKRGSAEAFF
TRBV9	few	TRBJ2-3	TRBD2	TGTGCCAGCAGCGTAGTCGGGGGGACAGATACGCAGTATTTT	CASSVVGGTDTQYF
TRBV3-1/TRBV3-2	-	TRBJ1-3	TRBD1	TGTGCCAGCAGCCAACGAGGGACAGGAGGAAACACCATATATTTT	CASSQRGTGGNTIYF
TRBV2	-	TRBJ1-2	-	TGTGCCAGCCTGCAGGGGTTGGTCTATGGCTACACCTTC	CASLQGLVYGYTF
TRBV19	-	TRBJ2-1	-	TGTGCCAGTAGGTTTAGCGGTAACAATGAGCAGTTCTTC	CASRFSGNNEQFF
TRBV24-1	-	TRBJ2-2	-	TGTGCCACCAGTGGCCTGGGAGGCACCGGGGAGCTGTTTTTT	CATSGLGGTGELFF
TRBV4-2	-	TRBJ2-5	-	TGTGCCAGCAGCCCCCCCGGTAGCGGAGAGACCCAGTACTTC	CASSPPGSGETQYF
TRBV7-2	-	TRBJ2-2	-	TGTGCCAGCACCCCAGGGGGACTAGCGAACACCGGGGAGCTGTTTTTT	CASTPGGLANTGELFF
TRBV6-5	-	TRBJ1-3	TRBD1	TGTGCCAGCAGTCTACAGACAGGGGGTGGAAACACCATATATTTT	CASSLQTGGGNTIYF
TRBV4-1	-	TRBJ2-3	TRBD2	TGCGCCAGCAGCCAAGATAGGGCGGGAGGGCTAGCTACAGATACGCAGTATTTT	CASSQDRAGGLATDTQYF
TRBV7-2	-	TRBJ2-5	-	TGTGCCAGCAGCTCCGGGAAGACCCAGTACTTC	CASSSGKTQYF
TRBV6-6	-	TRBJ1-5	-	TGTGCCAGCAGTTACGCCGATCGGGGGAGCAATCAGCCCCAGCATTTT	CASSYADRGSNQPQHF
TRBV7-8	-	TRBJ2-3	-	TGTGCCAGCAGCTTAGCCGGGGGAGCAGATACGCAGTATTTT	CASSLAGGADTQYF
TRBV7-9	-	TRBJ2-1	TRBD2	TGTGCCAGCAGCTTAGGGGGCTATGGGACTAGCGCCTACAATGAGCAGTTCTTC	CASSLGGYGTSAYNEQFF
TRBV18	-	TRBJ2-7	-	TGTGCCAGCTCCCCACGTGGGCAGGGGTACTACGAGCAGTACTTC	CASSPRGQGYYEQYF
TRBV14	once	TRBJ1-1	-	TGTGCCAGCAGTCGGGTTTTGAACACTGAAGCTTTCTTT	CASSRVLNTEAFF
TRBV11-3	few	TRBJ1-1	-	TGTGCCAGCAGCCCGTCGAGAATAAACACTGAAGCTTTCTTT	CASSPSRINTEAFF
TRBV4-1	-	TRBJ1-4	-	TGCGCCAGCAGCCAGCGGAACTCTAATGAAAAACTGTTTTTT	CASSQRNSNEKLFF
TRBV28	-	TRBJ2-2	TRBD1	TGTGCCAGTTCGACAGGGAAGAACACCGGGGAGCTGTTTTTT	CASSTGKNTGELFF
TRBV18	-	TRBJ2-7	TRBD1	TGTGCCAGCTCATCAACAGGGGGCTCCTACGAGCAGTACTTC	CASSSTGGSYEQYF
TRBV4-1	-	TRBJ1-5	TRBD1	TGCGCCAGCAGCCAAGAACAGGGGGACAATCAGCCCCAGCATTTT	CASSQEQGDNQPQHF
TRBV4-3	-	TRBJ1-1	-	TGCGCCAGCAGCCAAGATGTCAGTCTTAACACTGAAGCTTTCTTT	CASSQDVSLNTEAFF
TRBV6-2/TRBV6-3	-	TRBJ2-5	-	TGTGCCAGCAGTCCATGTTCTAGGCTAGAGGGTGGGACCCAGTACTTC	CASSPCSRLEGGTQYF
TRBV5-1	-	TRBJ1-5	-	TGCGCCAGCAGCGCAGGGCCTGGGGTGAATCAGCCCCAGCATTTT	CASSAGPGVNQPQHF
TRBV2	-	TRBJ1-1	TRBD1	TGTGCCAGCAGTGTACAGGGGGCCGGGAACACTGAAGCTTTCTTT	CASSVQGAGNTEAFF
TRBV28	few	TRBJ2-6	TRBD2	TGTGCCAGCAGTTTATGGGGACTAGCGGGAGGCTCTGGGGCCAACGTCCTGACTTTC	CASSLWGLAGGSGANVLTF
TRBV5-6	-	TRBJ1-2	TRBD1	TGTGCCAGCAGTTCCGGGACAGGGGTCTATGGCTACACCTTC	CASSSGTGVYGYTF
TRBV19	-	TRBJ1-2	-	TGTGCCAGTAGTATCCCGGGGGACGGGGTCTATGGCTACACCTTC	CASSIPGDGVYGYTF
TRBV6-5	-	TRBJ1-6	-	TGTGCCAGCAGTTACTCGGACGGACTTAATTCACCCCTCCACTTT	CASSYSDGLNSPLHF
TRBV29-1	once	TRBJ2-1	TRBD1	TGCAGCCACAACAGGGGGTTTAATGAGCAGTTCTTC	CSHNRGFNEQFF
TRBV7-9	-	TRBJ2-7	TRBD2	TGTGCCAGCAGCTTAGCGGGAGGGAACGAGCAGTACTTC	CASSLAGGNEQYF
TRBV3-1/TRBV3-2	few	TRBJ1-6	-	TGTGCCAGCAGCCAAGCTATGCTCCAGGTTTCACCCCTCCACTTT	CASSQAMLQVSPLHF
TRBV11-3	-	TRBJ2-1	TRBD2	TGTGCCAGCAGCCCGGGAGGGCGGATATACAATGAGCAGTTCTTC	CASSPGGRIYNEQFF
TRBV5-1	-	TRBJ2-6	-	TGCGCCAGCAGCTTGGGTTTATTCTCTGGGGCCAACGTCCTGACTTTC	CASSLGLFSGANVLTF
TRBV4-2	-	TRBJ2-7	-	TGTGCCAGCAGCCAAGGGCTTGAGGGATCCTACGAGCAGTACTTC	CASSQGLEGSYEQYF
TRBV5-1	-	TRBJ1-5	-	TGCGCCAGCAGCCTGACACCCTCAGGGAATCAGCCCCAGCATTTT	CASSLTPSGNQPQHF
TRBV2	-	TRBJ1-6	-	TGTGCCAGCAGTGGGCAGAACAGTAGGAATTCACCCCTCCACTTT	CASSGQNSRNSPLHF
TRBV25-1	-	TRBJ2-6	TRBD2	TGTGCCAGCTCCCGGACTAGCGGGGGCTCTGGGGCCAACGTCCTGACTTTC	CASSRTSGGSGANVLTF
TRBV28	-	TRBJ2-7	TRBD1	TGTGCCAGCAGTATCCGACAGGGGAGGCAGTACTTC	CASSIRQGRQYF
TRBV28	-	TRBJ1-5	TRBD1	TGTGCCAGCAGTGCGCCGGGACAGGCCAATCAGCCCCAGCATTTT	CASSAPGQANQPQHF
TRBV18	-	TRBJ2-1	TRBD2	TGTGCCAGCTCACCAAATTTAGCGGGGTCTGAGCAGTTCTTC	CASSPNLAGSEQFF
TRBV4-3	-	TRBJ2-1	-	TGCGCCAGCAGCCTACCCGTAGCGGAGTTGTACAATGAGCAGTTCTTC	CASSLPVAELYNEQFF
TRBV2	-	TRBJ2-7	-	TGTGCCAGCAGTACGATGGCAGGGTTCGAGCAGTACTTC	CASSTMAGFEQYF
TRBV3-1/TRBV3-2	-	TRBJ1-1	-	TGTGCCAGCAGCCCCCAATCGCGTGAAGCTTTCTTT	CASSPQSREAFF
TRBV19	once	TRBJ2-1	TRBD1	TGTGCCAGTAGACCGGGACAGAACAATGAGCAGTTCTTC	CASRPGQNNEQFF
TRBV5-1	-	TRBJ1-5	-	TGCGCCAGCAGCCTCTCGGACGGGATCGGTCAGCCCCAGCATTTT	CASSLSDGIGQPQHF
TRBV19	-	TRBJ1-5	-	TGTGCCAGTAGTAACAGATATAGCAATCAGCCCCAGCATTTT	CASSNRYSNQPQHF
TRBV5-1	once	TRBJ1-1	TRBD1	TGCGCCAGCAGCTTAACGACAGGGGTAGGGAACACTGAAGCTTTCTTT	CASSLTTGVGNTEAFF
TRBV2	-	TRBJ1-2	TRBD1	TGTGCCAGCTCGAGACAGGGTTCAGACTATGGCTACACCTTC	CASSRQGSDYGYTF
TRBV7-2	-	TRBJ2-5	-	TGTGCCAGCAGCACCGGGACTCCTATGATTCAAGAGACCCAGTACTTC	CASSTGTPMIQETQYF
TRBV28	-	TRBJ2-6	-	TGTGCCAGCAGTTTAGCGCGCTCTGGGGCCAACGTCCTGACTTTC	CASSLARSGANVLTF
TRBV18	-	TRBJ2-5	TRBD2	TGTGCCAGCTCACCACCGGGACTAGCTTCCCAAGAGACCCAGTACTTC	CASSPPGLASQETQYF
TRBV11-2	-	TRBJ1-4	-	TGTGCCAGCAGTTCGATGGGCAGAAATGAAAAACTGTTTTTT	CASSSMGRNEKLFF
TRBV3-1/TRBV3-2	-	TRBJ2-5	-	TGTGCCAGCAACCGGAGGGCGGGCCAAGAGACCCAGTACTTC	CASNRRAGQETQYF
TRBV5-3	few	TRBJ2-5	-	TGTGCCAGAAGCTTGGTCCAGGCCGAAGAGACCCAGTACTTC	CARSLVQAEETQYF
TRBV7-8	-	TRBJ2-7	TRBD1	TGTGCCAGCAACCCGGGGGTGTGGACAGGGGGCGAGGAGCAGTACTTC	CASNPGVWTGGEEQYF
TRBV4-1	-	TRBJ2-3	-	TGCGCCAGCAGTCTGACTAGGAACACAGATACGCAGTATTTT	CASSLTRNTDTQYF
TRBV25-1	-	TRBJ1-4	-	TGTGCCAGCAGTGCTTCTCGCAGGGGAATAGAAAAACTGTTTTTT	CASSASRRGIEKLFF